These T cell receptor beta chains were read from a single sample in a study of breast tumors, draining lymph nodes, adjacent tissues. TCRdb analysed the multiplex PCR reads with MiXCR anew, one entry per CDR3 protein. The data contain 85,000 to 130,000 distinct CDR3 sequences, about 29% of them singletons. Sequencing input: axillary lymph node tissue. These receptors all come from a female donor with breast cancer. Some clones in this sample may be carry-over from other donors' samples. CDR3s leave out the opening cysteine and the closing phenylalanine or tryptophan. A D gene is named only where the DNA matches it firmly.

v_gene,d_gene,CDR3aa
TRBV20-1,NA,SAGRQTKGETQY
TRBV24-1,NA,ATSDSKKEASDTRY
TRBV3-1,NA,ASSQRGPLLIQGEQY
TRBV27,TRBD2,ASSLKGGGGYEQY
TRBV5-1,TRBD1,ASSLTGERDTQY
TRBV6-5,TRBD2,ASSHSGTSLPGELF
TRBV4-1,TRBD2,ASSQDTTSGRPRETQY
TRBV20-1,NA,SARSLRGRSSYNEQF
TRBV6-2/TRBV6-3,NA,ASSHGTNSGNTIY
TRBV7-9,NA,ASSLAMGRFRHEQF
TRBV18,TRBD1,ASSATGGANTEAF
TRBV20-1,NA,SASIVEPYNEQF
TRBV20-1,NA,SARVPGATEAF
TRBV7-9,NA,ASTTLGGRPNTEAF
TRBV29-1,NA,SVVGLTGELF
TRBV7-8,TRBD2,ASSLSRDYKGYEQF
TRBV9,NA,ASTLGVMNTEAF
TRBV9,TRBD1,ASSVDGTGDYEQY
TRBV10-3,NA,AISVPQGASGSSYNEQF
TRBV19,TRBD1,ASTWGRGLDQPQH
TRBV5-4,TRBD2,ASSFGRGGNTGELF
TRBV5-6,NA,ASSRGWGAGEAF
TRBV10-3,TRBD1,AISASGQGLSGEQF
TRBV28,TRBD1,ASSYRDRVGEKLF
TRBV11-2,TRBD2,ASSLGLAGGYEQY
TRBV24-1,TRBD1,ATSTGGLETQY
TRBV19,NA,ASRQGNEQF
TRBV5-5,NA,ASSLYSEETQY
TRBV5-5,NA,ASSLHPGEYNSPLH
TRBV5-6,NA,ASSRDYLFTDTQY
TRBV7-2,NA,ASSPYNQPQH
TRBV4-2,NA,ASSQERQGRSPLH
TRBV20-1,NA,SARRGVAGNTIY
TRBV6-5,TRBD2,ASSHGGGQETQY
TRBV10-3,NA,ATYGAGGVIYEQY
TRBV5-6,TRBD1,ASSLRTGGDEQY
TRBV20-1,TRBD2,SVQLAGGEGGEQY
TRBV20-1,TRBD1,SAYRGGETQY
TRBV12-3/TRBV12-4,NA,ASSWPPWETGELF
TRBV4-1,NA,ASSQDWRGGGANVLT
TRBV5-1,TRBD1,ASSYGQGGNTIY
TRBV9,NA,ASSVEGGGRGIQY
TRBV4-3,NA,ASSQKGRGGRGNTIY
TRBV20-1,NA,SARTRGLGEKLF
TRBV7-7,TRBD2,ASSIGTSGQETQY
TRBV4-1,NA,ASSLSGGENEELF
TRBV12-5,TRBD2,ASGFPTSGGLADTQY
TRBV3-1,TRBD1,ASSLEGADTQY
TRBV5-1,NA,ASSFDLGPYEQY
TRBV6-1,NA,ASSLLVTYEQY
TRBV6-5,NA,ASNHSWSGPAGELF
TRBV11-2,NA,ASRGGTGGYT
TRBV27,TRBD2,ASSRPPRTSGHSYEQY